The clone carrying this T cell receptor (beta chain) was counted many times. Its cognate antigen is unknown. The TCRbeta library incorporated unique molecular identifiers. TCRdb ran MiXCR on the PCR reads and lists one entry per CDR3 protein. The data contain a few hundred thousand distinct CDR3 sequences, 10% to 15% of them singletons. The data were taken from a study of T-cell reconstitution after alpha-beta-depleted transplantation in children. Regarding the study as a whole: In patients about two months after transplant, alpha-beta T cells reportedly arose from several hundred expanded graft clones. Surviving thymic progenitors and recipient T cells were the source of high TCRbeta diversity at day 60 in some patients. At one year after transplant, newly produced T cells mostly accounted for T-cell counts and diversity.

CDR1 is SGHAT and CDR2 is FQDESV in the germline V gene (reference sequence). The V segment lost 1 base and the J segment 5 bases; nucleotides outside the gene matches: 2. There are 16 residues in the CDR3. The rearrangement joins TRBV11-1 to TRBJ2-1, with 13 bases lining up with TRBD2. This clonotype originated in a male patient aged 5 to 17 who had a stem cell transplant for acute myeloid leukemia, so the T cells may come from the graft donor. The sequenced sample was PBMCs, mostly from graft donor cells, obtained 360 days after TCRalphabeta/CD19-depleted stem cell transplant. The CDR3 coding sequence is TGTGCCAGCAGCTTAGAGGGACTAGCGGGAAACAATGAGCAGTTCTTC. This sequence encodes CASSLEGLAGNNEQFF.